Sequencing of this T cell receptor beta chain was carried out in a study of blood T cells in healthy people across ages. PCR was performed a second time for roughly 7 to 12 cycles using a sample-barcoded 5' primer and a J-beta primer mix. TCRdb re-called the 5' RACE reads with MiXCR, one entry per CDR3 protein. This table holds 590,000 or so distinct CDR3 sequences, about 30% found once. V gave up 5 bases and J gave up 4 bases, with 18 bases separating them. The germline V gene encodes CDR1 SGHRS and CDR2 YFSETQ. The length of the CDR3 is 16 residues. Per sample, extraction of total RNA gave at least 6 micrograms in every case. This clonotype has more than one count but fewer than ten.

The clonotype comes from a woman aged 80 or over in good health. The source material was blood. V is TRBV5-1 and J is TRBJ2-2, with D maybe TRBD2 (7 bases). The CDR3 loop reads CASRFGQPGGTGELFF. The CDR3, as DNA: TGCGCCAGCAGATTTGGACAGCCGGGGGGCACCGGGGAGCTGTTTTTT.